The rows below give T cell receptor beta chains drawn from one sample of a study of T cells in Graves' hyperthyroidism and ophthalmopathy. TCRdb recomputed calls from the multiplex PCR reads with MiXCR, one row per CDR3 protein. This table holds a few hundred thousand distinct CDR3 sequences, approximately 14% found once. Specimen: blood. These receptors were taken from a woman in her twenties or thirties with Graves' hyperthyroidism. Both conserved end residues are part of each CDR3. D genes are given only for firm matches. Some rows mark clone size as missing; the rest say once, few, many or name a class of expanded clone.

>NA|TRBJ2-7|TRBV7-8|NA
TGTGCCAGCAGCTTAGCGCAGACTAGCTACGAGCAGTACTTC
CASSLAQTSYEQYF
>many|TRBJ2-3|TRBV12-3/TRBV12-4|NA
TGTGCCAGCAGTTTTAGACAGGCTCGCACAGATACGCAGTATTTT
CASSFRQARTDTQYF
>few|TRBJ2-7|TRBV20-1|NA
TGCAGTGCCCAGGCTGGCAGAACCTACGAGCAGTACTTC
CSAQAGRTYEQYF
>NA|TRBJ2-1|TRBV20-1|TRBD2
TGCAGTGCTAGAGATCTGGCTAGCGGGAGGCTCTGCAATGAGCAGTTCTTC
CSARDLASGRLCNEQFF
>few|TRBJ2-1|TRBV7-2|TRBD2
TGTGCCAGCAGCCCCCTGGGACTAGCGGCTAACAATGAGCAGCTCTTC
CASSPLGLAANNEQLF
>few|TRBJ1-2|TRBV20-1|NA
TGCAGTGCTACCGGGGGGGTCAGTCGACTAATATATGGCTACACCTTC
CSATGGVSRLIYGYTF
>many|TRBJ2-1|TRBV5-1|NA
TGCGCCAGCAGCTTGGCTTTCAGGGATGAGCAGTTCTTC
CASSLAFRDEQFF
>NA|TRBJ2-2|TRBV28|NA
TGTGCCAGCAATGGGGCTGCGAACACCGGGGAGCTGTTTTTT
CASNGAANTGELFF
>many|TRBJ2-2|TRBV30|NA
TGTGCCTGGAGCAGCCGTGTGACCGGGGAGCTGTTTTTT
CAWSSRVTGELFF
>few|TRBJ1-2|TRBV10-3|NA
TGTGCCACCAATGGGGGTCTAAGATATGGCTACACCTTC
CATNGGLRYGYTF
>many|TRBJ2-6|TRBV12-3/TRBV12-4|NA
TGTGCCAGCAGTTTGGGGCTATCTGGGGCCAACGTCCTGACTTTC
CASSLGLSGANVLTF
>NA|TRBJ1-4|TRBV6-2/TRBV6-3|NA
TGTGCCAGCAGTTCTGGGTTGAGAGAAAAACTGTTTTTT
CASSSGLREKLFF
>NA|TRBJ2-3|TRBV9|TRBD2
TGTGCCAGCAGCGAGACTAGCGGGAGATCGACAGATACGCAGTATTTT
CASSETSGRSTDTQYF
>NA|TRBJ2-2|TRBV6-5|NA
TGTGCCAGCAGTTACTCGAGACACCGCGACGGGGAGCTGTTTTTT
CASSYSRHRDGELFF